The clone carrying this T cell receptor beta chain was seen a single time. This sample was taken from a study of blood T cell repertoires in COVID-19. At the level of the study: PBMCs, B-cell-depleted T cells, or T cells provided the cDNA or gDNA that made up the material.

Trimming removed 7 bases from V and 6 bases from J; junction bases left unmatched: 2. The CDR3 is 13 amino acids. CDR1 is SNHLY, CDR2 FYNNEI, per germline. TCRdb keeps only in-frame clones here, not all; method: immunoSEQ multiplex PCR. The table records 93,000 or so clones, roughly nine tenths of them present only once. The TCR was taken from a human donor in a cohort sampled during active COVID-19. Sequenced: peripheral blood. The chain recombines TRBV2 with TRBJ2-1; 11 nucleotides line up with TRBD1. CDR3 region: CASIGTGGNEQFF. Here the CDR3 DNA reads TGTGCCAGCATCGGGACAGGGGGCAATGAGCAGTTCTTC.